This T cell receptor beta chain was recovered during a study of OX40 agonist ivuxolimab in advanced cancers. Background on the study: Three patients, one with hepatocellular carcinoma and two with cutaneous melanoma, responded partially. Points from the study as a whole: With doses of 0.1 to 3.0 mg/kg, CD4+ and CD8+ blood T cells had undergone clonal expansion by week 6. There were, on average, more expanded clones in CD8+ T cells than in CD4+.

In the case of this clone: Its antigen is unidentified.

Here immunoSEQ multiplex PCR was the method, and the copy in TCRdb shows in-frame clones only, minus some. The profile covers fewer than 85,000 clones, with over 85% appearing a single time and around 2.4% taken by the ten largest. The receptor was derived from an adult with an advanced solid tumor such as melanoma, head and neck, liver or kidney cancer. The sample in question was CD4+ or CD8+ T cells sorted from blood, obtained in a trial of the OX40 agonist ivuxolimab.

CDR3 amino acids: CASSPGLALAEQYF. CDR3 sequence (DNA): TGTGCCAGCAGCCCGGGACTCGCACTGGCGGAACAGTACTTC. V usage is TRBV7-2 and J usage is TRBJ2-5; D perhaps matches TRBD2 (6 bases). Germline V gives CDR1 SGHTA, CDR2 FQGNSA. This CDR3 contains 14 residues. V was shortened by 5 bases and J by 11 bases, with 21 bases between the two germline ends. The full variable domain, with the rest looked up from reference TRBV7-2 and TRBJ2-5, is GAGVSQSPSNKVTEKGKDVELRCDPISGHTALYWYRQSLGQGLEFLIYFQGNSAPDKSGLPSDRFSAERTGGSVSTLTIQRTQQEDSAVYLCASSPGLALAEQYFGPGTRLLVL.